This T cell receptor (beta chain) originates from a study of OX40 agonist ivuxolimab in advanced cancers. The repertoire was sequenced with immunoSEQ multiplex PCR; TCRdb's copy has only in-frame clones and lacks some. This repertoire shows 5,000 to 6,500 clones, about two thirds found once; its top ten account for about 60%. Looked up from germline, CDR1 is SNHLY and CDR2 is FYNNEI. There are 12 residues in the CDR3. V lost 8 bases and J lost 7, with 11 bases in between. The sequencing used CD4+ or CD8+ T cells sorted from blood, collected in a trial of the OX40 agonist ivuxolimab. The chain is built from TRBV2 and TRBJ2-2; D call uncertain. This TCR came from an adult with an advanced solid tumor such as melanoma, head and neck, liver or kidney cancer. CDR3 sequence (DNA): TGTGCCAGCCTCCTCGGTGGCGGGGAGCTGTTTTTT. Amino acids: CASLLGGGELFF.